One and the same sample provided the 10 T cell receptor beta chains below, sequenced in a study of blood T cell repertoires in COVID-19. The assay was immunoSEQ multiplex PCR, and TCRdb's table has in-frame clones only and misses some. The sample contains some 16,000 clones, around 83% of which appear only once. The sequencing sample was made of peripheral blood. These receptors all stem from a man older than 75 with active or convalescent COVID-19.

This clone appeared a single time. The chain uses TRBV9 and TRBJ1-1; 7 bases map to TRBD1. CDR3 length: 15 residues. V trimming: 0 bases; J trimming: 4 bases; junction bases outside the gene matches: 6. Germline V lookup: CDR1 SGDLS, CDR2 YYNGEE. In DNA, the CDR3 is TGTGCCAGCAGCGTAGATCGACAGGGTATCACTGAAGCTTTCTTT. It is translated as CASSVDRQGITEAFF.

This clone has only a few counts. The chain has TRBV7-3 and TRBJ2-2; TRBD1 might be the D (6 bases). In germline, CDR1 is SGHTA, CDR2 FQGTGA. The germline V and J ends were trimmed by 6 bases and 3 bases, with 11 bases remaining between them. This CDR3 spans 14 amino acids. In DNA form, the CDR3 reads TGTGCCAGCAGGGGGGACACCTACACCGGGGAGCTGTTTTTT. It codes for CASRGDTYTGELFF.

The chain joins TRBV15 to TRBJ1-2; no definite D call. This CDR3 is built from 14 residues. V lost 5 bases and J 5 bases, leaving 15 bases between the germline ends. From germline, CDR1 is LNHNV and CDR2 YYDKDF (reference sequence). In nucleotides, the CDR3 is TGTGCCACCAGCCCTACTCGGACTGGATATGGCTACACCTTC. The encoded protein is CATSPTRTGYGYTF.

CDR3 in DNA: TGTGCCAGCAGTTTAGGTGGTCCGGGGATAGCTTTCTTT. Translated: CASSLGGPGIAFF. The chain recombines TRBV12-3 or TRBV12-4 with TRBJ1-1; D not resolved. V was clipped by 1 base and J by 10 bases, with 13 bases between them. The CDR3 consists of 13 residues.

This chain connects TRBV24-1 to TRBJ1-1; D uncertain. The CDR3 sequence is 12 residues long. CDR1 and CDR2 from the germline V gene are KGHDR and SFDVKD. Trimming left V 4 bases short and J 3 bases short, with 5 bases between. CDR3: CATSDRDTEAFF. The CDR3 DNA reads TGTGCCACCAGTGACCGGGACACTGAAGCTTTCTTT.

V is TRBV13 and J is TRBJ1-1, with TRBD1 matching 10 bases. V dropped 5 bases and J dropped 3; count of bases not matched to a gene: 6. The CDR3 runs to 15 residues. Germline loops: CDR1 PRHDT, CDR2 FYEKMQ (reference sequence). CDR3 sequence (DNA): TGTGCCAGCAGCAACCGACAGGGGGCGGACACTGAAGCTTTCTTT. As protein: CASSNRQGADTEAFF.

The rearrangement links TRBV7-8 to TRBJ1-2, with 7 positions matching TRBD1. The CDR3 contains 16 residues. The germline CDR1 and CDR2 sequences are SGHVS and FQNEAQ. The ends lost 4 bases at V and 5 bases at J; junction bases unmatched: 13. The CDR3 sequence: CASSYGTVGAPYGYTF. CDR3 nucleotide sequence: TGTGCCAGCAGCTACGGGACAGTTGGCGCCCCGTATGGCTACACCTTC.

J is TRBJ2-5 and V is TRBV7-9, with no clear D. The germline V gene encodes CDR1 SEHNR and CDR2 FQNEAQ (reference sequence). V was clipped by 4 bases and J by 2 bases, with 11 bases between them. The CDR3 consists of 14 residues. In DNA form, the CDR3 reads TGTGCCAGCAGCTCAATCCAGGTTCAAGAGACCCAGTACTTC. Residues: CASSSIQVQETQYF.

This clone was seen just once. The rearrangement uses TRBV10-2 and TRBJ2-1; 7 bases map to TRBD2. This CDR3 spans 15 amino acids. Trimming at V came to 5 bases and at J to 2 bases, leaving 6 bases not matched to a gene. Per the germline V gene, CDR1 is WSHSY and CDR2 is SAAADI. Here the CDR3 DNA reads TGCGCCAGCAGTCCCACTAGCGCCACCTACAATGAGCAGTTCTTC. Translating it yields CASSPTSATYNEQFF.

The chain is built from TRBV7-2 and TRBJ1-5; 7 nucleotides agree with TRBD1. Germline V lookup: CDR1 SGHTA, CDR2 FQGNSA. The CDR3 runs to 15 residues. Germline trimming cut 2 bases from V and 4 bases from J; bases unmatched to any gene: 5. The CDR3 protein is CASSLYSRGNQPQHF. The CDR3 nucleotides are TGTGCCAGCAGCTTATACTCCAGGGGGAATCAGCCCCAGCATTTT.